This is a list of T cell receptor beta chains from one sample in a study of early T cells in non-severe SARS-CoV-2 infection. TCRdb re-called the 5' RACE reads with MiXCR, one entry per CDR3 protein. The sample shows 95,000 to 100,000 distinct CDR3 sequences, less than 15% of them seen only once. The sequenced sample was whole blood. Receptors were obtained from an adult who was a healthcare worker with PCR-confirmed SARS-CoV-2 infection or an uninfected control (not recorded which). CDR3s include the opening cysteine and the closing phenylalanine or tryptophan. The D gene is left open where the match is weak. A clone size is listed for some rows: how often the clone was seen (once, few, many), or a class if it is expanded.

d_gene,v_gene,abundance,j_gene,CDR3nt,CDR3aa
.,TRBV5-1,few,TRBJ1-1,TGCGCCAGCAGCTTGGCTCTCGGCGGCGGGACTGAAGCTTTCTTT,CASSLALGGGTEAFF
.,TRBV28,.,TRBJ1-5,TGTGCCAGCACAAGCAATCAGCCCCAGCATTTT,CASTSNQPQHF
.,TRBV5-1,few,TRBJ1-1,TGCGCCAGCAGCTTGTCCCCGGGAGACACTGAAGCTTTCTTT,CASSLSPGDTEAFF
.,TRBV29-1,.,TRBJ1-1,TGCAGCGTTGAGAAAGACTTGGTTAGTACTGAAGCTTTCTTT,CSVEKDLVSTEAFF
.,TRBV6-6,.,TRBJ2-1,TGTGCCAGCAGTTACCTACAGGGTAATTCCTACAATGAGCAGTTCTTC,CASSYLQGNSYNEQFF
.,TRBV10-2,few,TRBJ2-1,TGCGCCAGCACGGTCGGTACAGCCTACTACAATGAGCAGTTCTTC,CASTVGTAYYNEQFF
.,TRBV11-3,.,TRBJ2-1,TGTGCCAGCAGCCCCGGGGGACTCCGCAATGAGCAGTTCTTC,CASSPGGLRNEQFF
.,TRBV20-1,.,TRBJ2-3,TGCAGTGCCCCGACGGGGATAGATACGCAGTATTTT,CSAPTGIDTQYF
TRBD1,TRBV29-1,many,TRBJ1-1,TGCAGCGCAGGACAGGGGGCAGCTTTCTTT,CSAGQGAAFF
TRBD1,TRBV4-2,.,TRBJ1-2,TGTGCCAGCAGCCAACCCACAGGGGCCGGCTACACCTTC,CASSQPTGAGYTF
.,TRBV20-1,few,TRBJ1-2,TGCAGTGCTAGAGATCGTAGAAGGTTGGCAGGGGAAGATGGCTACACCTTC,CSARDRRRLAGEDGYTF
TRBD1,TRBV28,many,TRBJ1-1,TGTGCCAGCAGTTTTTCAGGGGGAGGGAACACTGAAGCTTTCTTT,CASSFSGGGNTEAFF
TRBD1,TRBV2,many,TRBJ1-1,TGTGCCAGCAGTGAAGGGGGGACAGGGGGCGTAAACACTGAAGCTTTCTTT,CASSEGGTGGVNTEAFF
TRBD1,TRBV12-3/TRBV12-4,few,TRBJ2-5,TGTGCCAGCAGTCCAAGGGACAGGGGAATAGAGACCCAGTACTTC,CASSPRDRGIETQYF
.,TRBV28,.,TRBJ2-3,TGTGCCAGCATCCCCGATCCCCCTAACACAGATACGCAGTATTTT,CASIPDPPNTDTQYF
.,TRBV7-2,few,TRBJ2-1,TGTGCCAGCAGCTTAGGAGGCCTTTGGGATGAGCAGTTCTTC,CASSLGGLWDEQFF
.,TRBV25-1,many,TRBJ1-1,TGTGCCAGCAGAGTTGGTACTGAAGCTTTCTTT,CASRVGTEAFF
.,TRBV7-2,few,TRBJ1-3,TGTGCCAGCAGCTTCTCAAGAAACACCATATATTTT,CASSFSRNTIYF
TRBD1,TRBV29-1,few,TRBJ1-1,TGCAGCGTCTGGACAGGGGTCAAACGTGGCGCTGAAGCTTTCTTT,CSVWTGVKRGAEAFF
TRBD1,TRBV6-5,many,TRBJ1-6,TGTGCCAGCAGTTTGGACAGGGCGGCTAATTCACCCCTCCACTTT,CASSLDRAANSPLHF
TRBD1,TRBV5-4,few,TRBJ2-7,TGTGCCAGCAGCTTGGAACAGGGGGCGGGGGAGCAGTACTTC,CASSLEQGAGEQYF
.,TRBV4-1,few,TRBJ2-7,TGCGCCAGCAGCCAAGGGGCAGGGTTTAACGAGCAGTACTTC,CASSQGAGFNEQYF
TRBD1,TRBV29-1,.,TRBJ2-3,TGCAGCGTTAGTGGTGGGACAGGGTCCGCAGATACGCAGTATTTT,CSVSGGTGSADTQYF
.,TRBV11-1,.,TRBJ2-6,TGTGCCAGCAGCCAGGGGTCGGCCAACGTCCTGACTTTC,CASSQGSANVLTF
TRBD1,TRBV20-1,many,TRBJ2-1,TGCAGTGCTAGAGATCCCGGACAGGGTTTGGATGAGCAGTTCTTC,CSARDPGQGLDEQFF
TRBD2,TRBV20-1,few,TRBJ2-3,TGCAGTGCTCCCTGGGGGGGGGTCGGAGATACGCAGTATTTT,CSAPWGGVGDTQYF
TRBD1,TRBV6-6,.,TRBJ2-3,TGTGCCAGCAGGCAGGGACAGCGCGCCGGAGATACGCAGTATTTT,CASRQGQRAGDTQYF
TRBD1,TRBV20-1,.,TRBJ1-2,TGCAGTGCTAGAGATCGCGGACAGGGGCATGGCTACACCTTC,CSARDRGQGHGYTF
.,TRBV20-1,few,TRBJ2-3,TGCAGTGCGAGTTACCCAGATACGCAGTATTTT,CSASYPDTQYF
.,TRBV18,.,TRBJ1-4,TGTGCCAGCTCATCGACCGGGTTTTCTGAAAAACTGTTTTTT,CASSSTGFSEKLFF
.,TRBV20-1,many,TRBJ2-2,TGCAGTGCTCGGCCAGGGTCCACCGGGGAGCTGTTTTTT,CSARPGSTGELFF
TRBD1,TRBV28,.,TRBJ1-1,TGTGCCAGCAGAGAGGACAGGGCCACTGAAGCTTTCTTT,CASREDRATEAFF
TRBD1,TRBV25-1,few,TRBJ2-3,TGTGCCAGCAGTGGTGACAGGGGCACAGATACGCAGTATTTT,CASSGDRGTDTQYF
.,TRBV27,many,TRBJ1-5,TGTGCCAGCAGTCCATGGACGGGTAGCAATCAGCCCCAGCATTTT,CASSPWTGSNQPQHF
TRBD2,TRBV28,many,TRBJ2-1,TGTGCCAGCATTGGGGCTAGCGGGGTACCTCACAATGAGCAGTTCTTC,CASIGASGVPHNEQFF
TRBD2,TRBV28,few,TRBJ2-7,TGTGCCAGCAGTCCTCCCAGACCGGGACTAGCTCGCGAGCAGTACTTC,CASSPPRPGLAREQYF